The clone carrying this T cell receptor beta chain came up once. This record comes from a study of blood T cell repertoires in COVID-19. As for the study in general: Specimens from acute and convalescent COVID-19 originated in the United States, Italy and Spain. The cDNA or gDNA used as material had been derived from T cells, B-cell-depleted T cells, or PBMCs.

Study processing details: The authors estimated nucleated cell counts from reference gene primer amplification. Using immunoSEQ multiplex PCR, the repertoire was profiled, and TCRdb retains in-frame clones only, with some absent. D and trimming were read from the DNA, whereas the V and J calls and clone size are those reported in that table. The sample yields about 210,000 clones, over 75% seen once. This CDR3 has 15 residues. V lost 5 bases and J lost 5, with 18 bases in between. Germline CDR1 is MDHEN and CDR2 is SYDVKM. The chain links TRBV28 to TRBJ2-5; D perhaps matches TRBD1 (5 bases). This TCR was sampled from a woman between 40 and 50 years old with acute or convalescent COVID-19. Sequences were obtained from peripheral blood. CDR3 DNA sequence: TGTGCCAGCAGTCCCCAGGGTGGGCCAGGGGAGACCCAGTACTTC. It specifies CASSPQGGPGETQYF. Combining the CDR3 with reference TRBV28 and TRBJ2-5 gives the whole variable domain DVKVTQSSRYLVKRTGEKVFLECVQDMDHENMFWYRQDPGLGLRLIYFSYDVKMKEKGDIPEGYSVSREKKERFSLILESASTNQTSMYLCASSPQGGPGETQYFGPGTRLLVL.